Shown below are 22 T cell receptor beta chains from a single sample sequenced in a study of T cell changes during pregnancy in multiple sclerosis. Assay: immunoSEQ multiplex PCR; the TCRdb copy retains only in-frame clones and omits some. The sample includes 40,000 to 55,000 clones, 80% to 95% of them seen just once. The material was CD4+ T cells from peripheral blood mononuclear cells, obtained after pregnancy. The receptors derive from a female donor in good health, enrolled as a control in a pregnancy study.

The rearrangement joins TRBV29-1 to TRBJ2-3; 8 bases map to TRBD2. J gave up 6 bases and V 0 bases, and 17 bases lay outside the gene matches. Germline CDR1 and CDR2: SQVTM and ANQGSEA. The length of the CDR3 is 18 residues. CDR3: CSVEDGGAGGLSPDTQYF. CDR3 DNA: TGCAGCGTTGAAGATGGTGGGGCGGGGGGCCTTTCCCCGGATACGCAGTATTTT.

V gene TRBV7-2 combines with J gene TRBJ2-2, with D hard to call. CDR1 SGHTA and CDR2 FQGNSA come from the germline V gene. CDR3 length: 16 amino acids. The V gene lost 1 base and the J gene lost 1 base, with 10 bases spanning the gap. CDR3 residues: CASSLVSLGNTGELFF. In nucleotides, the CDR3 is TGTGCCAGCAGCTTAGTTAGCTTGGGGAACACCGGGGAGCTGTTTTTT.

To note about this clone: The junction departs from germline at one end; a sequencing error may be responsible. J is TRBJ2-3 and V is TRBV7-7; 7 positions match TRBD1. The CDR3 has 15 amino acids. The germline gives CDR1 SSHAT, CDR2 FNYEAQ (reference sequence). Written as DNA, the CDR3 is TGTGCTAGCAGCTTACAGGGGACGGGCACAGATACGCAGTATTTT. Amino acid sequence: CASSLQGTGTDTQYF.

V and J are TRBV18 and TRBJ1-2; TRBD1 aligns across 7 bases. The ends lost 2 bases at V and 4 bases at J; junction bases unmatched: 7. The germline CDR1 and CDR2 sequences are KGHSH and LQKENI. There are 15 residues in the CDR3. The DNA for the CDR3 is TGTGCCAGCTCACCAAGGGACAGATTTCCCTATGGCTACACCTTC. Amino acids: CASSPRDRFPYGYTF.

The chain is built from TRBV10-3 and TRBJ2-7, with 7 bases lining up with TRBD1. Trimming at V came to 10 bases and at J to 2 bases, leaving 11 bases not matched to a gene. The CDR3 has 14 amino acids. The germline V gene has CDR1 ENHRY and CDR2 SYGVKD. DNA for the CDR3: TGTGCCACACAACCAGGGGGACGGGCCTACGAGCAGTACTTC. It specifies CATQPGGRAYEQYF.

The V call is TRBV25-1, the J call TRBJ2-1, with a possible D match to TRBD1 (5 bases). The CDR3 loop spans 14 amino acids. Germline lookup yields CDR1 MGHDK and CDR2 SYGVNS. V was shortened by 2 bases and J by 8 bases, with 13 bases between the two germline ends. In DNA form, the CDR3 reads TGTGCCAGCAGTGAAAATATAGGGGTCTATGAGCAGTTCTTC. This sequence encodes CASSENIGVYEQFF.

The V call is TRBV6-5, the J call TRBJ2-5; 12 bases are a match to TRBD2. Unmatched junction bases numbered 1, after V lost 6 bases and J lost 2 bases. The germline CDR1 and CDR2 sequences are MNHEY and SVGAGI. This CDR3 spans 14 amino acids. The CDR3 region has the DNA TGTGCCAGCAGACTAGCGGGGGGTCAAGAGACCCAGTACTTC. Protein product: CASRLAGGQETQYF.

The V and J genes are TRBV5-4 and TRBJ1-5; 8 bases fit TRBD1. The V and J ends lost 4 bases and 1 base, in that order; junction bases with no gene match: 4. CDR3 length equals 15 residues. Germline CDR1 reads SGHNT; CDR2 reads YYREEE (reference sequence). The CDR3 sequence: CASSPGQGSNQPQHF. The CDR3 nucleotides read TGTGCCAGCAGCCCCGGACAGGGAAGCAATCAGCCCCAGCATTTT.

The chain links TRBV5-1 to TRBJ1-1; D not resolved. The germline V gene has CDR1 SGHRS and CDR2 YFSETQ. V was clipped by 6 bases and J by 4 bases, with 16 bases between them. The CDR3 covers 14 residues. The CDR3 bases are TGCGCCAGCACCTTTGGCCCGGGGAGCACTGAAGCTTTCTTT. Amino acid sequence: CASTFGPGSTEAFF.

This clone is a singleton in its sample. The CDR3 DNA follows: TGTGCCAGCCGCGATGGTTTCCGTGGGGCCAACGTCCTGACTTTC. Residues: CASRDGFRGANVLTF. J is TRBJ2-6 and V is TRBV2; the D is unclear. The CDR3 length is 15 residues. Germline assignment: CDR1 SNHLY and CDR2 FYNNEI. With 8 bases removed from V and 3 bases from J, the gap between germline ends came to 14 bases.

The chain uses TRBV7-2 and TRBJ1-4; 8 bases match TRBD1. CDR1 is SGHTA, CDR2 FQGNSA, per germline. Trimming cost V 2 bases and J 3 bases; bases outside gene matches: 5. The length of the CDR3 is 16 residues. DNA of the CDR3: TGTGCCAGCAGCTTAACAGGGGGGATGGCTAATGAAAAACTGTTTTTT. Translated: CASSLTGGMANEKLFF.

This clone was detected once. The chain combines TRBV5-4 with TRBJ2-7; 8 bases fit TRBD2. The germline V gene encodes CDR1 SGHNT and CDR2 YYREEE (reference sequence). This CDR3 is 14 amino acids long. Trimming cost V 4 bases and J 3 bases; bases outside gene matches: 6. This chain's CDR3 is CASSPGTRGYEQYF. CDR3 DNA: TGTGCCAGCAGCCCCGGGACTAGGGGCTACGAGCAGTACTTC. Complete variable domain (other parts from reference TRBV5-4 and TRBJ2-7): ETGVTQSPTHLIKTRGQQVTLRCSSQSGHNTVSWYQQALGQGPQFIFQYYREEENGRGNFPPRFSGLQFPNYSSELNVNALELDDSALYLCASSPGTRGYEQYFGPGTRLTVT.

The chain links TRBV29-1 to TRBJ2-2; TRBD1 aligns across 7 bases. The germline V gene encodes CDR1 SQVTM and CDR2 ANQGSEA. The V segment lost 7 bases and the J segment 6 bases; nucleotides outside the gene matches: 8. There are 13 residues in the CDR3. The CDR3 here is CSAKGARAGELFF. The CDR3 nucleotides read TGCAGCGCCAAGGGGGCTCGGGCCGGGGAGCTGTTTTTT.

V usage is TRBV2 and J usage is TRBJ2-7; perhaps TRBD2 as D (6 bases). The germline V gene encodes CDR1 SNHLY and CDR2 FYNNEI. The CDR3 extends over 12 amino acids. Trimming shortened V by 5 bases and J by 6 bases, and 11 bases separated the two germline ends. CDR3 protein: CASSSTAGEQYF. Written as DNA, the CDR3 is TGTGCCAGCAGTTCGACAGCGGGCGAGCAGTACTTC.

The V gene is TRBV6-5, the J gene TRBJ1-2; maybe TRBD1 (5 bases). The CDR3 length is 14 residues. The V gene's germline CDR1 is MNHEY and CDR2 SVGAGI. V dropped 5 bases and J dropped 7 bases, with 17 bases sitting between them. DNA for the CDR3: TGTGCCAGCAGTAGGGGTTTCGGGGGAGGTGGCTACACCTTC. It specifies CASSRGFGGGGYTF.

The rearrangement uses TRBV2 and TRBJ2-1; the match to TRBD2 covers 11 bases. With V trimmed by 11 bases and J by 10 bases, 16 bases remained unmatched. The CDR3 consists of 15 residues. Looked up from germline, CDR1 is SNHLY and CDR2 is FYNNEI. CDR3 nucleotides: TGTGCCGGCCGAACCGGGACTAGCGGAACCGGAGAGCAGTTCTTC. It codes for CAGRTGTSGTGEQFF.

V and J are TRBV2 and TRBJ2-1; 13 positions match TRBD2. The germline V gene has CDR1 SNHLY and CDR2 FYNNEI. V dropped 5 bases and J dropped 8; count of bases not matched to a gene: 6. The CDR3 covers 15 residues. The CDR3 DNA reads as TGTGCCAGCAGTCGACTAGCGGGGGGAGGGGATGAGCAGTTCTTC. Residues: CASSRLAGGGDEQFF.

The CDR3 reads CASSSRGTDTQYF. The CDR3, as DNA: TGTGCCAGCAGTTCCAGGGGTACAGATACGCAGTATTTT. The chain is built from TRBV28 and TRBJ2-3; tentatively, D is TRBD1 (6 bases). Germline loops: CDR1 MDHEN, CDR2 SYDVKM. This CDR3 contains 13 residues. V was pared by 4 bases and J by 3 bases, with 8 bases between.

The count of this clone is one. The rearrangement joins TRBV18 to TRBJ1-1; TRBD1 agrees at 9 bases. The length of the CDR3 is 13 residues. Unmatched junction bases numbered 2, after V lost 1 base and J lost 8 bases. Germline values: CDR1 KGHSH, CDR2 LQKENI. The CDR3 reads CASSPRDRDEAFF. CDR3 DNA: TGTGCCAGCTCACCACGGGACAGGGACGAAGCTTTCTTT.

The V call is TRBV6-1, the J call TRBJ2-2; 9 positions match TRBD1. V dropped 6 bases and J dropped 4; count of bases not matched to a gene: 6. The CDR3 loop spans 15 amino acids. The germline gives CDR1 MNHNS, CDR2 SASEGT. The CDR3 coding sequence is TGTGCCAGCAGCTCACAGGGGGCGGTCACCGGGGAGCTGTTTTTT. Translation: CASSSQGAVTGELFF.

V and J are TRBV5-6 and TRBJ1-5; 8 bases are shared with TRBD1. J was trimmed by 3 bases and V by 4 bases; bases with no gene match: 3. Germline CDR1 SGHDT, CDR2 YYEEEE. CDR3 length equals 14 residues. The DNA for the CDR3 is TGTGCCAGCAGCGTGGACAGGGACAATCAGCCCCAGCATTTT. Amino acid sequence: CASSVDRDNQPQHF.

J is TRBJ1-2 and V is TRBV12-5, with TRBD1 matching over 8 bases. Germline CDR1 is LGHNT and CDR2 is FRNRAP. The CDR3 has 16 amino acids. V shed 4 bases and J 4 bases; nucleotides not matched to a gene: 11. CDR3 in DNA: TGTGCTAGTGGTTCGAGGGTTCAGGGGGCCCTCTATGGCTACACCTTC. Encoded protein: CASGSRVQGALYGYTF.